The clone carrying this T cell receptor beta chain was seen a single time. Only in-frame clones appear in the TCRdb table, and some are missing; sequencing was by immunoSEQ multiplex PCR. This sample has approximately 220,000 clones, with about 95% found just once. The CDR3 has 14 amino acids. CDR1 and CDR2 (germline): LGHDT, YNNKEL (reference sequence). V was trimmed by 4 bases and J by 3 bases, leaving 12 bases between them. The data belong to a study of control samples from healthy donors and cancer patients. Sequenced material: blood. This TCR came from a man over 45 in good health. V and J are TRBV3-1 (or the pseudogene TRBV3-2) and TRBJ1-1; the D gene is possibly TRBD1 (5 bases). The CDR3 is CASSPRWGDTEAFF. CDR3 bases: TGTGCCAGCAGCCCCAGGTGGGGGGACACTGAAGCTTTCTTT.